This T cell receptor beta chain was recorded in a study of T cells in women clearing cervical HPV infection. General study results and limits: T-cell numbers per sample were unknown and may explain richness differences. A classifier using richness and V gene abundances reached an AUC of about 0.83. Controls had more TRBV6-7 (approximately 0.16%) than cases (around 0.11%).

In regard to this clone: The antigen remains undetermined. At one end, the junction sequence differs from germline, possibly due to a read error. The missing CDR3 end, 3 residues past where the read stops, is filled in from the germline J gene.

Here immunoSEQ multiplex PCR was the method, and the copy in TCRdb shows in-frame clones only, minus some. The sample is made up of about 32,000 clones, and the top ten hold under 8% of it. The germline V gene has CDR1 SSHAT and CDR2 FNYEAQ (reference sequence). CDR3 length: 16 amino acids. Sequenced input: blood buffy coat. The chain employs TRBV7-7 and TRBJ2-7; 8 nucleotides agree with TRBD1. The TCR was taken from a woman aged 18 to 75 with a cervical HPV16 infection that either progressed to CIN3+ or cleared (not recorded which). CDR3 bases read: TGTGCTAGCAGCTCCTCGCCGTCCGGGACAGGCAGCGAG. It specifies CASSSSPSGTGSE. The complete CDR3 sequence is CASSSSPSGTGSEQYF.